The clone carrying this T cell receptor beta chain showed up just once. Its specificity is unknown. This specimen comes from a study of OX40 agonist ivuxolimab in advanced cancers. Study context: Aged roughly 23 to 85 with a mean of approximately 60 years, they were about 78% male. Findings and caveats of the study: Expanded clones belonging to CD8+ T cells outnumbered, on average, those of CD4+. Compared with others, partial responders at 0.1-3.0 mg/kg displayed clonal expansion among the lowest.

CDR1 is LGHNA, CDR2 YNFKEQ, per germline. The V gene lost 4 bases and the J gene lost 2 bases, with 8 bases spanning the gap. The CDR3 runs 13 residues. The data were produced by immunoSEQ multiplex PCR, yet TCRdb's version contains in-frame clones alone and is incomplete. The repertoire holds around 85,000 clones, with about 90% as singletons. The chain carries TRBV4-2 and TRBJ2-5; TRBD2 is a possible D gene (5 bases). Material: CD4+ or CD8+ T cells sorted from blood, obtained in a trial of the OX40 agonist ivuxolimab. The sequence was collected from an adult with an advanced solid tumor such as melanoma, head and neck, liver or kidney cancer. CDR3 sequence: CASSRTEQETQYF. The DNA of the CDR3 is TGTGCCAGCAGCCGGACTGAACAAGAGACCCAGTACTTC.